This entry concerns a single TCR beta chain. The antigen is not known. Clones were sequenced by immunoSEQ multiplex PCR, and TCRdb holds only the in-frame ones, with some missing. The table shows over 95,000 clones, with 55% to 70% occurring only once. Per the germline V gene, CDR1 is MNHEY and CDR2 is SMNVEV (reference sequence). Losses at the gene ends were 3 bases for V and 5 bases for J; bases not matched to a gene: 3. This CDR3 is built from 15 residues. These data belong to a study of shared clonotypes between healthy human individuals. Study context: Three CD4 naive, three CD4 memory, two CD8 naive and one CD8 memory plate were used per donor.

Healthy adults negative for HIV, lacking recent acute infections or vaccinations, served as donors. Overall study results and limits: Sequencing depth was a factor that was expected to affect clonotype sharing among donors.

The sequence was obtained from a woman aged 25 to 45 in good health. The V and J genes are TRBV27 and TRBJ2-3; 12 nucleotides agree with TRBD2. The sequenced sample consisted of memory CD8+ T cells sorted from blood. Subset indicated: CD45RO+ cells pooled with CCR7-negative TemRA cells. The CDR3 DNA reads as TGTGCCAGCAGTTTTGGACTAGCGGGGATAGATACGCAGTATTTT. The encoded protein is CASSFGLAGIDTQYF.